The 2 T cell receptor beta chains below all came from one sample that was sequenced in a study of T-cell memory formation after mild COVID-19. MiXCR, run by TCRdb on the 5' RACE reads, gives a single entry per CDR3 protein. The repertoire holds 450,000 or so distinct CDR3 sequences, 20% seen once, with roughly 8% in the top ten. The sample taken for sequencing was PBMCs or a T cell subset sorted from them (not recorded which). These receptors all come from an adult woman who had mild COVID-19 (a few samples of this study predate the infection). Cell type and time point are not known.

This clonotype has a handful of counts. The rearrangement links TRBV6-5 to TRBJ2-7; D possibly corresponds to TRBD1 (6 bases). The V and J ends lost 0 bases and 2 bases respectively, with 14 bases between them. The CDR3 loop spans 16 amino acids. Germline loops: CDR1 MNHEY, CDR2 SVGAGI. The CDR3 region is CASSYSGAGVPYEQYF. As DNA, the CDR3 is TGTGCCAGCAGTTACTCGGGGGCAGGGGTACCCTACGAGCAGTACTTC.

The chain uses TRBV29-1 and TRBJ2-7; no definite D call. The CDR3 sequence is 21 residues long. The V and J ends lost 1 base and 6 bases respectively, with 37 bases between them. CDR1 is SQVTM and CDR2 is ANQGSEA in the germline V gene. CDR3 in amino acids: CSVEGWGGHEVKQSRRGEQYF. As DNA, the CDR3 is TGCAGCGTTGAAGGCTGGGGTGGCCATGAAGTTAAGCAATCCCGTCGTGGCGAGCAGTACTTC.